This TCR beta chain stems from a study of blood T cell repertoires in COVID-19. Study in general: Sites across the United States, Italy and Spain contributed samples from acute and convalescent COVID-19.

Original methodology: From reference gene primer amplification, estimates of nucleated cell counts were derived. Assay used: immunoSEQ multiplex PCR; TCRdb lists only in-frame clones, some missing. V and J calls and clone size are as listed in that table; D and trimming were resolved from the DNA. The sample holds roughly 150,000 clones, 84% seen once. The sequencing input was peripheral blood. This TCR was sampled from a woman of 80 years or more with acute or convalescent COVID-19.

In DNA form, the CDR3 reads TGTGCCAGCTCCATCGAGGAGACCCAGTACTTC. Translating it yields CASSIEETQYF. The chain recombines TRBV14 with TRBJ2-5; no reliable D call. This CDR3 region has 11 residues. In germline, CDR1 is SGHDN, CDR2 FVKESK. V lost 8 bases, J lost 5 bases, and 9 bases lay in between.